The rows below give T cell receptor beta chains drawn from one sample of a study of T-cell reconstitution after alpha-beta-depleted transplantation in children. A single record per CDR3 protein comes from TCRdb applying MiXCR to the PCR reads. The repertoire holds around 370,000 distinct CDR3 sequences, with around a tenth as singletons. The starting material was PBMCs from the stem cell graft donor, obtained from the stem cell graft. These TCRs come from a human donor who donated a stem cell graft to a child with acute lymphoblastic leukemia. Both conserved end residues are part of each CDR3. Each record gives: V gene, J gene, CDR3 protein.

TRBV7-8,TRBJ2-7,CASSLGLEGAYEQYF
TRBV6-5,TRBJ2-1,CASSYPDTRGYNEQFF
TRBV29-1,TRBJ1-2,CSAETGGDGYTF
TRBV7-2,TRBJ2-7,CASTRGGGDYEQYF
TRBV3-1,TRBJ2-2,CASSYALAGATNTGELFF
TRBV7-9,TRBJ2-2,CASSFSRARLTGELFF
TRBV20-1,TRBJ1-2,CSARRTGFINYGYTF
TRBV5-8,TRBJ2-2,CASSLITGPTGELFF
TRBV4-3,TRBJ1-2,CASSQSGAYGYTF
TRBV4-3,TRBJ1-3,CASSPSLDLNTIYF
TRBV7-9,TRBJ2-1,CASSSTQGFNEQFF
TRBV4-3,TRBJ1-3,CASSQEYHSGNTIYF
TRBV4-2,TRBJ2-1,CASSPRDRGYEQFF
TRBV6-2/TRBV6-3,TRBJ1-5,CASSYSSDRVQPQHF
TRBV12-3/TRBV12-4,TRBJ2-3,CASSPTSPGLRTDTQYF
TRBV19,TRBJ1-1,CASSIGGLNTEAFF
TRBV3-1,TRBJ1-1,CASCLALGQGTPGWEAFF
TRBV20-1,TRBJ2-1,CSARDRLAAYNEQFF
TRBV5-1,TRBJ2-7,CASSSPGPLYEQYF
TRBV9,TRBJ2-5,CASSVDSWTFETQYF
TRBV12-3/TRBV12-4,TRBJ1-1,CANSLGMNTEAFF
TRBV25-1,TRBJ2-5,CASSFGGAKTQYF
TRBV4-1,TRBJ2-3,CASSQVGRGGSDTQYF
TRBV7-9,TRBJ1-1,CASSPGGGGTEAFF
TRBV6-5,TRBJ2-5,CASSYPGDPSAQETQYF
TRBV27,TRBJ2-7,CASSYQRLSSYEQYF
TRBV20-1,TRBJ1-1,CSAERDRLWDTEAFF
TRBV20-1,TRBJ1-2,CSAIRQGNYGYTF
TRBV20-1,TRBJ2-7,CSARDQGQTLSGEQYF
TRBV12-3/TRBV12-4,TRBJ2-1,CASSPSGLAVYNEQFF
TRBV12-3/TRBV12-4,TRBJ1-5,CASSLSFGQGYQPQHF
TRBV5-1,TRBJ2-1,CASSSGWSYNEQFF
TRBV7-8,TRBJ2-7,CASSFYRGPYEQYF
TRBV29-1,TRBJ1-1,CSVEDLTGGPEAFF
TRBV10-3,TRBJ2-7,CAISEGAYEQYF
TRBV12-3/TRBV12-4,TRBJ2-1,CASSVGTSNNEQFF
TRBV27,TRBJ1-1,CASSFSRQGGNTEAFF
TRBV20-1,TRBJ2-5,CSAIFGGQETQYF
TRBV5-1,TRBJ2-3,CASSLDTGSTDTQYF
TRBV3-1,TRBJ1-1,CASSPNRGNTEAFF
TRBV15,TRBJ2-1,CATSREVAGAALQQFF
TRBV12-3/TRBV12-4,TRBJ2-7,CASLGQGYEQYF
TRBV12-3/TRBV12-4,TRBJ2-7,CASSLAYGLAGVSQYF
TRBV11-2,TRBJ2-5,CASSLVASSQRQETQYF
TRBV7-8,TRBJ2-1,CASSPREGPIEQFF
TRBV28,TRBJ2-1,CASGGLREQFF
TRBV18,TRBJ2-1,CASSPTQFGEQFF
TRBV5-1,TRBJ2-1,CASSRRTNLAGGSSYNEQFF
TRBV10-3,TRBJ2-7,CAISEGATYEQYF
TRBV5-1,TRBJ1-5,CASSPLTGAGQPQHF
TRBV27,TRBJ2-1,CASSSPGTGDEQFF
TRBV7-9,TRBJ1-1,CASSTPWTDTEAFF
TRBV12-3/TRBV12-4,TRBJ2-7,CASSLKGLAEPTGQYF
TRBV27,TRBJ2-7,CASRSDLSSYEQYF
TRBV7-2,TRBJ1-3,CASSTSGGTNTIYF
TRBV7-2,TRBJ2-3,CASSSGSGTSTDTQYF